This TCR beta chain was identified in a study of T cells after posttransplantation cyclophosphamide. Whole-study results and caveats: Recipient CMV seropositivity and CMV reactivation strongly tracked TRB clonality. Blood and skin or GI T cell repertoires showed limited TRB overlap. Donor-recipient repertoire similarity was low at 1-2 months, rising over year one.

Sequenced by immunoSEQ multiplex PCR; TCRdb stores in-frame clones only, minus some. The counts give 40,000 to 60,000 clones, none of them seen only once; 2% to 2.5% is held by the top ten. V was shortened by 5 bases and J by 1 base, with 11 bases between the two germline ends. This CDR3 comprises 14 residues. Germline CDR1 MNHEY, CDR2 SMNVEV (reference sequence). On the day of bone marrow donation, the related graft donor provided peripheral blood. This clone appeared many times. Its matching antigen is unknown. Sequenced input: PBMCs. The chain employs TRBV27 and TRBJ1-1; no clear D gene. This clonotype originated in a man between 35 and 55 years old in good health, CMV-negative, and a related stem cell transplant donor. The CDR3 sequence: CASSQQISNTEAFF. The CDR3, as DNA: TGTGCCAGCAGTCAACAAATTTCGAACACTGAAGCTTTCTTT.